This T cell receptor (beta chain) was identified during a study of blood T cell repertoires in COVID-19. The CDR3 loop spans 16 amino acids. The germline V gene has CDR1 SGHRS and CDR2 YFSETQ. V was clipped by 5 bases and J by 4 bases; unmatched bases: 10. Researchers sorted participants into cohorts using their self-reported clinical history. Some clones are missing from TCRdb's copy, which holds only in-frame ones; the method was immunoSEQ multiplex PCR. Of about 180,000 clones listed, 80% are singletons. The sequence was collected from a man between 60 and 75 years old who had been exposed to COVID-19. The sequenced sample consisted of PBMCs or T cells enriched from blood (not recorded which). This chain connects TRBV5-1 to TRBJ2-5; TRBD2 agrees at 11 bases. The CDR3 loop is CASSKTSGSVRETQYF. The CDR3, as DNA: TGCGCCAGCAGTAAAACTAGCGGGAGTGTCAGAGAGACCCAGTACTTC.